This is a list of T cell receptor beta chains from one sample in a study of cytomegalovirus exposure and HLA in healthy donors. Repertoires were generated with immunoSEQ multiplex PCR, while TCRdb's copy carries only in-frame clones and drops some. Here the sample spans around 150,000 clones, 84% being singletons. Sequenced: PBMCs. The receptor set was obtained from a man aged 18 to 30 in good health and CMV-seronegative. CDR3s include the opening cysteine and the closing phenylalanine or tryptophan. D genes are given only for firm matches. Some rows mark clone size as missing; the rest say once, few, many or name a class of expanded clone.

>TRBJ2-5|.|TRBV9|.
TGTGCCAGCAGCGTAGAAGCAGGCGAGACCCAGTACTTC
CASSVEAGETQYF
>TRBJ1-1|TRBD1|TRBV2|.
TGTGCCAGCAGTTGGGACAGACTAGGGAGCACTGAAGCTTTCTTT
CASSWDRLGSTEAFF
>TRBJ2-2|TRBD2|TRBV28|.
TGTGCCAGCTGGGGCGGGAGAAACACCGGGGAGCTGTTTTTT
CASWGGRNTGELFF
>TRBJ2-2|TRBD2|TRBV2|.
TGTGCCAGCCGTGCTCTAGCGGGAGGGCGAGGCGGGGAGCTGTTTTTT
CASRALAGGRGGELFF
>TRBJ2-5|TRBD1|TRBV7-9|.
TGTGCCAGCAGTCGTCCCAGGGGGCAAGTCGCTCAAGAGACCCAGTACTTC
CASSRPRGQVAQETQYF
>TRBJ2-1|.|TRBV27|.
TGTGCCAGCAGTTTATCGGGGAGTGGGAATGAGCAGTTCTTC
CASSLSGSGNEQFF
>TRBJ1-2|.|TRBV2|.
TGTGCCAGCAGAGGACAGAACTATCGCTACACCTTC
CASRGQNYRYTF
>TRBJ2-7|TRBD1|TRBV6-5|.
TGTGCCAGCAGTAAAGGACAGGGGAGGTACGAGCAGTACTTC
CASSKGQGRYEQYF
>TRBJ1-2|TRBD1|TRBV5-4|.
TGTGCCAGCAGCTTGACAGGGGGCTTGGGTGGCTACACCTTC
CASSLTGGLGGYTF
>TRBJ2-7|TRBD1|TRBV5-6|.
TGTGCCAGCAGCTTCTACTGGACAGGGGTCCGCTACGAGCAGTACTTC
CASSFYWTGVRYEQYF
>TRBJ2-1|.|TRBV6-6|.
TGTGCCAGCAGGCTCCCGACAAGCAGTGGCAATGAGCAGTTCTTC
CASRLPTSSGNEQFF
>TRBJ1-2|TRBD1|TRBV4-2|.
TGTGCCAGCAGCCAAAAGACAGGGAGTGGTGGCTACACCTTC
CASSQKTGSGGYTF
>TRBJ1-3|.|TRBV6-5|.
TGTGCCAGCAGACAGGCTTTCTCTGGAAACACCATATATTTT
CASRQAFSGNTIYF
>TRBJ1-1|.|TRBV28|.
TGTGCCAGCAGTTTAGCGGGATGGAACACTGAAGCTTTCTTT
CASSLAGWNTEAFF
>TRBJ2-1|TRBD2|TRBV4-1|few
TGCGCCAGCAGCCGAGGACTAGTTTCCGACAATGAGCAGTTCTTC
CASSRGLVSDNEQFF
>TRBJ2-3|TRBD2|TRBV9|.
TGTGCCAGCAGCGTAGGGGGGGGGTATAGCACAGATACGCAGTATTTT
CASSVGGGYSTDTQYF
>TRBJ2-7|TRBD2|TRBV5-1|.
TGCGCCAGCAGCATCCAGCGGGACTCCTACGAGCAGTACTTC
CASSIQRDSYEQYF
>TRBJ2-7|.|TRBV28|.
TGTGCCAGCAGTTCGCGGGACAGAACTCCCTACGAGCAGTACTTC
CASSSRDRTPYEQYF
>TRBJ2-3|TRBD2|TRBV4-1|.
TGCGCCAGCAGCCACTTTAGCGGGGATGCAGATACGCAGTATTTT
CASSHFSGDADTQYF
>TRBJ2-3|.|TRBV15|.
TGTGCCACCAGCACAACGCTAGTACTATCGACAGATACGCAGTATTTT
CATSTTLVLSTDTQYF
>TRBJ2-1|.|TRBV29-1|.
TGCAGCGACCGACAGATGTCTACCTACAATGAGCAGTTCTTC
CSDRQMSTYNEQFF
>TRBJ1-2|.|TRBV7-9|once
TGTGCCAGCAGCTCCGACAGAACTTATGGCTACACCTTC
CASSSDRTYGYTF
>TRBJ2-1|TRBD2|TRBV27|.
TGTGCCAGCAGTTTATCGGAGACTAGCGGTTACAATGAGCAGTTCTTC
CASSLSETSGYNEQFF
>TRBJ2-7|.|TRBV28|.
TGTGCCAGCAGTTTAGGCGGCTCCTACGAGCAGTACTTC
CASSLGGSYEQYF
>TRBJ2-7|.|TRBV4-3|.
TGCGCCAGCAGCCAAGGATGGGCTACCTCCTACGAGCAGTACTTC
CASSQGWATSYEQYF
>TRBJ2-1|TRBD2|TRBV28|.
TGTGCCAGCAGCCCTCTCCTAGCGGGGACCTACAATGAGCAGTTCTTC
CASSPLLAGTYNEQFF
>TRBJ2-7|.|TRBV5-1|.
TGCGCCAGCAGCTTTGACAGTTTCTACGAGCAGTACTTC
CASSFDSFYEQYF
>TRBJ1-1|.|TRBV19|.
TGTGCCAGTACCCCGGACAGAGCGAACACTGAAGCTTTCTTT
CASTPDRANTEAFF
>TRBJ1-2|.|TRBV2|.
TGTGCCAGCAGTATATACCAGGGAGGCTACACCTTC
CASSIYQGGYTF
>TRBJ2-3|TRBD2|TRBV6-1|.
TGTGCCAGCAGTGAATCGGGGGGTGGAGGCGATACGCAGTATTTT
CASSESGGGGDTQYF
>TRBJ2-7|TRBD2|TRBV7-9|few
TGTGCCAGCAGCCCGAAGACTAGCGGCTACGAGCAGTACTTC
CASSPKTSGYEQYF
>TRBJ2-7|TRBD2|TRBV7-9|.
TGTTCCAGCGAGCGGTGGACTAGCGGGGGGCAAGATCCCGAGCAGTACTTC
CSSERWTSGGQDPEQYF
>TRBJ2-7|.|TRBV19|.
TGTGCCAGTAGTATAGGAGACCCCACAGACCAGCAGTACTTC
CASSIGDPTDQQYF
>TRBJ1-1|TRBD1|TRBV27|.
TGTGCGGAAGGGACAGCGAACACTGAAGCTTTCTTT
CAEGTANTEAFF
>TRBJ2-3|TRBD2|TRBV9|few
TGTGCCAGCAGCGACCCTAGCGGGAGGCCCACCTTCACAGATACGCAGTATTTT
CASSDPSGRPTFTDTQYF
>TRBJ2-5|TRBD2|TRBV7-2|few
TGTGCCAGCAGCCCCCTAGCGGGGTACGGGACCCAGTACTTC
CASSPLAGYGTQYF
>TRBJ2-5|TRBD1|TRBV29-1|.
TGCAGCGTTTCCAGGGGGCAAGAGACCCAGTACTTC
CSVSRGQETQYF
>TRBJ2-7|.|TRBV6-4|.
TGTGCCAGGGAACAGGGTTCCCTTTCTTACGAGCAGTACTTC
CAREQGSLSYEQYF
>TRBJ1-6|TRBD1|TRBV18|.
TGTGCCAGCTCACCGCAGGGGGCGCGGTCAGGGTCCCTCCACTTT
CASSPQGARSGSLHF
>TRBJ2-5|.|TRBV5-6|.
TGTGCCAGCAGCTTGGCCCCCCACAGGGACCCCAGGGAGACCCAGTACTTC
CASSLAPHRDPRETQYF
>TRBJ2-7|.|TRBV7-8|.
TGTGCCAGCAGAACCGGGACTGGGAGCTCCTACGAGCAGTACTTC
CASRTGTGSSYEQYF
>TRBJ1-2|.|TRBV27|.
TGTGCCAGCAGTTTATTGGGAGGGGCCATCTATGGCTACACCTTC
CASSLLGGAIYGYTF
>TRBJ2-7|.|TRBV29-1|.
TGCAGCGTGGGAGAAGGGCGTTACGAGCAGTACTTC
CSVGEGRYEQYF
>TRBJ1-4|TRBD1|TRBV7-9|.
TGTGCCAGCAGCTTAGCACAGGGGGGGGAAAAACTGTTTTTT
CASSLAQGGEKLFF
>TRBJ1-4|TRBD1|TRBV6-1|.
TGTGCCATCTCCATAGGACAGGGAACCGAAAAACTGTTTTTT
CAISIGQGTEKLFF